Listed below are T cell receptor beta chains from one sample, sequenced in a study of cytomegalovirus exposure and HLA in healthy donors. TCRdb keeps only in-frame clones here, not all; method: immunoSEQ multiplex PCR. The data contain over 95,000 clones, about 80% of them singletons. Sequenced material: PBMCs. These receptors all come from a human donor in good health. The CDR3 runs from the conserved cysteine through the conserved F or W. The D gene is left open where the match is weak. Clone size is stated in some rows and not others, as once, few, many or a class when expanded.

-,TRBV6-5,-,TRBJ1-5,CASRDRQDSNQPQHF,TGTGCCAGCAGAGACAGACAGGATAGCAATCAGCCCCAGCATTTT
-,TRBV11-2,TRBD1,TRBJ2-2,CASSLDRGNGELFF,TGTGCCAGCAGCTTAGACAGGGGGAACGGGGAGCTGTTTTTT
-,TRBV30,TRBD1,TRBJ2-1,CAWSRDRGYNEQFF,TGTGCCTGGAGCCGGGACAGGGGCTACAATGAGCAGTTCTTC
-,TRBV19,-,TRBJ2-5,CASSSTQGWAQETQYF,TGTGCCAGTAGCTCCACGCAGGGGTGGGCCCAAGAGACCCAGTACTTC
-,TRBV28,-,TRBJ1-1,CASSYSGDWNTEAFF,TGTGCCAGCAGTTATTCCGGGGATTGGAACACTGAAGCTTTCTTT
-,TRBV19,TRBD1,TRBJ1-1,CASRLSGQLNTEAFF,TGTGCCAGTAGGCTATCGGGACAGCTGAACACTGAAGCTTTCTTT
-,TRBV5-1,-,TRBJ2-7,CASSSREGGYEQYF,TGCGCCAGCAGCTCCCGCGAAGGGGGCTACGAGCAGTACTTC
-,TRBV6-5,TRBD1,TRBJ2-7,CASRQGDEQYF,TGTGCCAGCAGACAGGGGGACGAGCAGTACTTC
-,TRBV6-5,-,TRBJ2-3,CASSYRGLGTQYF,TGTGCCAGCAGTTATAGGGGGTTGGGTACGCAGTATTTT
-,TRBV11-2,TRBD2,TRBJ2-7,CASSSLAGGGYEQYF,TGTGCCAGCAGCTCTCTGGCGGGAGGGGGCTACGAGCAGTACTTC
-,TRBV30,TRBD2,TRBJ2-2,CAWKGGATRLAGNLMNTGELFF,TGTGCCTGGAAGGGGGGGGCGACGAGACTAGCGGGAAACCTTATGAACACCGGGGAGCTGTTTTTT
few,TRBV28,TRBD1,TRBJ1-5,CASSSPQGVGNQPQHF,TGTGCCAGCAGTTCACCCCAGGGGGTGGGCAATCAGCCCCAGCATTTT
-,TRBV6-1,-,TRBJ2-2,CASRQGTGELFF,TGTGCCAGCAGACAGGGAACCGGGGAGCTGTTTTTT
-,TRBV30,TRBD1,TRBJ1-1,CAWSAPRRGLNTEAFF,TGTGCCTGGAGTGCTCCGCGGAGGGGGCTTAACACTGAAGCTTTCTTT
-,TRBV27,TRBD1,TRBJ1-5,CASSAGTGGINQPQHF,TGTGCCAGCAGTGCTGGGACAGGGGGTATCAATCAGCCCCAGCATTTT
-,TRBV5-4,-,TRBJ1-5,CASSPSGGPNQPQHF,TGTGCCAGCAGCCCCTCGGGCGGGCCTAATCAGCCCCAGCATTTT
-,TRBV5-1,TRBD2,TRBJ2-1,CASSSWTSGSNEQFF,TGCGCCAGCAGCTCCTGGACTAGCGGGAGTAATGAGCAGTTCTTC
few,TRBV30,-,TRBJ2-3,CAWSVRDNTQYF,TGTGCCTGGAGTGTACGGGATAATACGCAGTATTTT
few,TRBV2,-,TRBJ2-7,CASKSEPSSYEQYF,TGTGCCAGCAAAAGCGAACCAAGCTCCTACGAGCAGTACTTC
-,TRBV19,-,TRBJ1-4,CASSKGDFEKLFF,TGTGCCAGTAGTAAAGGGGATTTTGAAAAACTGTTTTTT
few,TRBV7-2,-,TRBJ2-7,CASSLEMRDAGVGQYF,TGTGCCAGCAGCTTAGAAATGCGGGACGCCGGGGTAGGGCAGTACTTC
-,TRBV7-2,TRBD1,TRBJ1-1,CASSPRDSAGAFF,TGTGCCAGCAGCCCCCGGGACAGCGCGGGTGCTTTCTTT
-,TRBV6-1,-,TRBJ1-4,CASSFWDFNEKLFF,TGTGCCAGCAGCTTTTGGGACTTTAATGAAAAACTGTTTTTT
-,TRBV6-6,TRBD1,TRBJ2-7,CASSPGGEQYF,TGTGCCAGCAGCCCAGGGGGCGAGCAGTACTTC
-,TRBV5-4,TRBD1,TRBJ1-2,CASSLGVRGPGDYGYTF,TGTGCCAGCAGCTTGGGCGTCAGGGGGCCGGGGGACTATGGCTACACCTTC
-,TRBV28,TRBD1,TRBJ2-2,CASRDRAETGELFF,TGTGCCAGCCGCGACAGGGCAGAAACCGGGGAGCTGTTTTTT